The sequence of this TCR beta chain was determined in a study of molecular identifiers for immune sequencing clone quantification. Germline loops: CDR1 SGHTA, CDR2 FQGNSA. The V end was cut by 3 bases, the J end by 3 bases, with 9 bases between. This CDR3 region has 13 residues. TCRdb recomputed calls from the PCR reads with MiXCR, one row per CDR3 protein. The sample lists approximately 590,000 distinct CDR3 sequences; about 25% were seen once. This clonotype has ten or more counts. The gene calls are TRBV7-2 and TRBJ2-7; D unclear. The clonotype originates from a human donor in good health. Some libraries in this study had Jurkat cell RNA spiked in. The sequencing input was naive CD8+ T cells from blood, with Jurkat cell RNA spiked in. Documented subset: FACS-sorted CD8+CD4-CCR7+CD45RA+ naive T cells. The CDR3 loop reads CASSFDWGYEQYF. The CDR3 region has the DNA TGTGCCAGCAGCTTCGATTGGGGCTACGAGCAGTACTTC.